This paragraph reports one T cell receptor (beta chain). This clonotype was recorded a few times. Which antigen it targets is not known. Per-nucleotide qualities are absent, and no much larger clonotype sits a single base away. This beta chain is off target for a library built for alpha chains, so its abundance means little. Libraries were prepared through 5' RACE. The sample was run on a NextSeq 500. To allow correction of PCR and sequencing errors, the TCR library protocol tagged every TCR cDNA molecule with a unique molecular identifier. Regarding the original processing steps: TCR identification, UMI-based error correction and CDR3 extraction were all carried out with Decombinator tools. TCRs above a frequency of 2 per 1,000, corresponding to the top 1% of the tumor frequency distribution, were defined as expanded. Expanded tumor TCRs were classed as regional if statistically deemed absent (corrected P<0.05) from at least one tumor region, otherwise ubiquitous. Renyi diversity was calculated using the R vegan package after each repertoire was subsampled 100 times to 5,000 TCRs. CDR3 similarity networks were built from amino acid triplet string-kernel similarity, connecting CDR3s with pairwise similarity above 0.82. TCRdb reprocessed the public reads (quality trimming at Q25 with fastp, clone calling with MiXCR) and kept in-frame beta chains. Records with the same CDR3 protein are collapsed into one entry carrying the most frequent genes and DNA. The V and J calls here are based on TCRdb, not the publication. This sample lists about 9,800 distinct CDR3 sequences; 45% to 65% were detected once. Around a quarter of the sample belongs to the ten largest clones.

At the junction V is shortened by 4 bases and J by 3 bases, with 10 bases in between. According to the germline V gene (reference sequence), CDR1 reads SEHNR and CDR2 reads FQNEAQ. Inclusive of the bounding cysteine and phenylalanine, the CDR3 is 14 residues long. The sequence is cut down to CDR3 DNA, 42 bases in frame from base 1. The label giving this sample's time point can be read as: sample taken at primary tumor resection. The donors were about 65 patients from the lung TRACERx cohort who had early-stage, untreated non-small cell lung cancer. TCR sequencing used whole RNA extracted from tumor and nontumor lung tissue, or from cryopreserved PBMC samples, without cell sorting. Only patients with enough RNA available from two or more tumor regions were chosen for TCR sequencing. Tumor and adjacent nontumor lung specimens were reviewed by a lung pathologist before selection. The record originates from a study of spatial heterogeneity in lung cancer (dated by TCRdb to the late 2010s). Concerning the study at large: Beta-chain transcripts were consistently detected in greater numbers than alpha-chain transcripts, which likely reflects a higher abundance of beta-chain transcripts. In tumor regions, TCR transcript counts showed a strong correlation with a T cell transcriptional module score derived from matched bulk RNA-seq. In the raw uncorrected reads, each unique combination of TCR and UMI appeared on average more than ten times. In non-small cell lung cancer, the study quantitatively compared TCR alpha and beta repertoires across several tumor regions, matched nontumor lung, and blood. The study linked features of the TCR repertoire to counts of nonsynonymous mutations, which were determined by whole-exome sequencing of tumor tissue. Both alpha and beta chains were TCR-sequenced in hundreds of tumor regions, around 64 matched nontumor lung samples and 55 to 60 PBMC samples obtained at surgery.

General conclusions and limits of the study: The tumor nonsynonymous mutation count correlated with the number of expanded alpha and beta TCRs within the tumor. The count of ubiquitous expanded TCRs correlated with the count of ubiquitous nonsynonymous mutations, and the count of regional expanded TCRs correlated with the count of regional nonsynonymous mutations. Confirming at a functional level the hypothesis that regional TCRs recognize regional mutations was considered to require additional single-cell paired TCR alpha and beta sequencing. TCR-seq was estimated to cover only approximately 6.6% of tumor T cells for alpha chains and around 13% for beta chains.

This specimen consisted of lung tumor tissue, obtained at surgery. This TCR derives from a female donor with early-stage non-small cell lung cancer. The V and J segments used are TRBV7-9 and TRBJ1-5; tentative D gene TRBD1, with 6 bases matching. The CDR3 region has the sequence CASSSGQLNQPQHF. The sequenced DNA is TGTGCCAGCAGCTCCGGACAGCTCAATCAGCCCCAGCATTTT.